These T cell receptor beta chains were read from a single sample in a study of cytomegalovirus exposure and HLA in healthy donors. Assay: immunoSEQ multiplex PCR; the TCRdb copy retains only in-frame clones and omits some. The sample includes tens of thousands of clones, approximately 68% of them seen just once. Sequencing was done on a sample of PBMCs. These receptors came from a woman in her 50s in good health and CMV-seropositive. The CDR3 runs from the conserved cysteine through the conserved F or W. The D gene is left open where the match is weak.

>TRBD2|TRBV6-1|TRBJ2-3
CASSGLAGESTDTQYF
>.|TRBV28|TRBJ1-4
CASGSQGTANEKLFF
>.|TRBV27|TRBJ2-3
CASSLDTGRTDTQYF
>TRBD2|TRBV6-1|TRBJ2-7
CASSEGLAGREQYF
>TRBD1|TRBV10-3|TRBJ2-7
CAISEGQDLYEQYF
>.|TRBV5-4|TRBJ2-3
CASSFGGGEDTQYF
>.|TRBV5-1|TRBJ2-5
CASSWISTGVQETQYF
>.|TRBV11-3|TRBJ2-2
CASSLTLTTSYTGELFF
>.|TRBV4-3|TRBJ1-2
CASSQDPGRNYGYTF
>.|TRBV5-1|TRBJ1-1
CASNPGTTNTEAFF
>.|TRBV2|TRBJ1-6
CASRSGSLSPLHF
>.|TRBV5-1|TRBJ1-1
CASSRDMNTEAFF
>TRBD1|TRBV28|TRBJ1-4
CASSFLQGANEKLFF
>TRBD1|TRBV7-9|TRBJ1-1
CASRTGVAHTEAFF
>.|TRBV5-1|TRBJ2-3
CASSLGGGGTDTQYF
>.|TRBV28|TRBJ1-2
CASSLRQYGYTF
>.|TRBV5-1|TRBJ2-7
CASSSAGRLGEQYF